This entry describes one T cell receptor beta chain. An amount of RNA that ranged from roughly 0.45 to 1 ug was reverse transcribed with random hexamers. Multiplex immunoSEQ PCR targeted 54 Vbeta and 13 Jbeta TCR beta segments. TCRdb re-called the immunoSEQ multiplex PCR reads through MiXCR, storing one row per CDR3 protein. This sample has roughly 200,000 distinct CDR3 sequences; nearly 97% occur once, and the top ten carry approximately 0.09%. Sequencing targeted TCR beta in blood CD8+ and CD4+ T cells. The data were taken from a study of CD8 T cells in Susac syndrome. The sample was CD4+ T cells from PBMCs. This receptor was taken from a human donor with multiple sclerosis.

The chain's CDR3 is CASSFQNYNEQFF. The CDR3 nucleotides read TGTGCCAGCAGCTTCCAAAACTACAATGAGCAGTTCTTC. The rearrangement joins TRBV11-2 to TRBJ2-1; D is ambiguous. This CDR3 has 13 residues. V lost 3 bases and J 3 bases, leaving 6 bases between the germline ends. The germline gives CDR1 SGHAT, CDR2 FQNNGV.